This entry lists 3 T cell receptor beta chains sequenced from one sample in a study of shared T cell receptors in the human thymus. Here immunoSEQ multiplex PCR was the method, and the copy in TCRdb shows in-frame clones only, minus some. The sample holds roughly 710,000 clones, roughly 88% seen once. The same sample was also used in a study of human thymus T cells.

The sequenced sample consisted of thymocytes. The receptors come from a girl in the first two years of life with a congenital heart defect.

This clone was seen more than once but under ten times. The gene calls are TRBV11-2 and TRBJ2-3; TRBD1 agrees at 9 bases. The junction had 7 bases not matched to a gene; V was cut back by 5 bases and J by 4 bases. The germline V gene encodes CDR1 SGHAT and CDR2 FQNNGV. The CDR3 spans 15 residues. This CDR3 is CASSRNGQGPDTQYF. Here the CDR3 DNA reads TGTGCCAGCAGCCGAAACGGACAGGGGCCAGATACGCAGTATTTT.

The chain is built from TRBV2 and TRBJ2-5; 7 bases map to TRBD2. Germline V gene sequence: CDR1 SNHLY, CDR2 FYNNEI. The CDR3 length is 17 residues. The V gene end was trimmed by 2 bases and the J gene end by 0 bases; junction bases not matched to a gene: 9. Here the CDR3 DNA reads TGTGCCAGCAGTGAAAGGCCCCGGGACTACCACCAAGAGACCCAGTACTTC. It is translated as CASSERPRDYHQETQYF.

The chain has TRBV14 and TRBJ2-7; D gene uncertain. The CDR3 is 14 amino acids. The ends were cut back, 1 base at V and 2 bases at J, with 9 bases in the middle. Germline V gives CDR1 SGHDN, CDR2 FVKESK. The CDR3 DNA sequence: TGTGCCAGCAGCCAAGGGAGATTCCCCTACGAGCAGTACTTC. Translated: CASSQGRFPYEQYF.